This TCR beta chain is drawn from a study of T-cell reconstitution after alpha-beta-depleted transplantation in children (dated by TCRdb to 2016 to 2017). Regarding the complete study: Using TCR repertoire profiling, the study followed T-cell immune reconstitution in a quantitative way in children after TCRalphabeta/CD19-depleted allogeneic hematopoietic cell transplantation.

Per the germline V gene, SGHTA is the CDR1 and FQGNSA is the CDR2. The CDR3 measures 11 amino acids from cysteine to phenylalanine. Just CDR3 DNA is preserved here, 33 bases in frame from base 1. V drops 2 bases and J drops 8 bases, leaving 6 bases in between. A word on this clonotype: Its antigen has not been determined. No per-base quality is available; no much larger clone lies one base away.

The library was generated by PCR. Sequencing was carried out with an Illumina HiSeq 2500. Molecular barcoding was employed in the preparation of TCR libraries, with unique molecular identifiers being used to normalize TCRbeta repertoire quantification. The public reads were reprocessed in TCRdb via fastp at Q25 and MiXCR, keeping in-frame beta chains. Merged by CDR3 protein, the rows form single entries marked with the most common genes and DNA. In this sample the table shows around 370,000 distinct CDR3 sequences, approximately 10% of which occur a single time. The top ten hold under 3% of the sample.

The sample here was PBMCs from the stem cell graft donor, taken from the stem cell graft. The source of this sequence is a human donor who donated a stem cell graft to a child with acute lymphoblastic leukemia. Recombination linked TRBV7-2 to TRBJ1-2; the D segment cannot be called with confidence. The nucleotide sequence reads as follows: TGTGCCAGCAGCTTATACCAGGGCTACACCTTC. The encoded protein is CASSLYQGYTF.